Given below is one TCR beta chain in context. What it recognizes is unknown. This sample was taken from a study of cytomegalovirus exposure and HLA in healthy donors. Primers for the PCR totalled 60 Vbeta and 13 Jbeta. The method was immunoSEQ multiplex PCR; TCRdb's version includes in-frame clones alone and lacks a portion of them. The repertoire table contains tens of thousands of clones. The CDR3 is 15 residues long. Germline V gene lookup returns CDR1 MGHRA and CDR2 YSYEKL. V was shortened by 0 bases and J by 3 bases, with 8 bases between the two germline ends. Donors in the study were healthy people who gave bone marrow. Whole-study results and caveats: Common viral pathogens (according to a later analysis) appeared linked to several of the most significant clusters.

This sequence was found in a man between 18 and 29 years old in good health and CMV-seropositive. Material: PBMCs. The gene calls are TRBV4-1 and TRBJ2-2, with a tentative D call TRBD2 (5 bases). The CDR3 DNA sequence: TGCGCCAGCAGCCAAGAGCCGGGGTACACCGGGGAGCTGTTTTTT. Amino acids: CASSQEPGYTGELFF.